Sequencing of this TCR beta chain was carried out in a study of T cells in Graves' hyperthyroidism and ophthalmopathy. What was amplified from RNA transcripts were TCR beta CDR3 regions. The TCR CDR3 was amplified in a first-round RT-PCR using the HTBI primer set. TCRdb analysed the multiplex PCR reads with MiXCR anew, one entry per CDR3 protein. The sample records more than 50,000 distinct CDR3 sequences, around 48% being singletons. Germline CDR1 reads SEHNR; CDR2 reads FQNEAQ (reference sequence). V was clipped by 5 bases and J by 0 bases; unmatched bases: 10. This CDR3 has 18 residues. V and J are TRBV7-9 and TRBJ2-3, with 11 positions matching TRBD1. The specimen was blood. This receptor was identified in a woman aged 30 to 39 with Graves' ophthalmopathy. The CDR3 DNA sequence: TGTGCCAGCAGCCGGGGACAGGGGGTAGAAATCAGCACAGATACGCAGTATTTT. Its translation is CASSRGQGVEISTDTQYF.